The TCR beta chain under discussion was sequenced for a study of blood T cell repertoires in COVID-19. Background on the study: Samples came from the United States, Italy and Spain, spanning acute and convalescent COVID-19.

Clones were read by immunoSEQ multiplex PCR, and TCRdb kept only the in-frame ones, dropping some. The data show some 93,000 clones, around 86% seen once. Input material: peripheral blood. This clonotype originated in a man aged 55 to 69 with acute or convalescent COVID-19.

Written as DNA, the CDR3 is TGTGCCAGCAGCTTAACGAGGGGGTATGGCTACACCTTC. Translated, it gives CASSLTRGYGYTF. The gene calls are TRBV7-3 and TRBJ1-2; perhaps TRBD1 as D (6 bases). CDR1 is SGHTA and CDR2 is FQGTGA in the germline V gene. The CDR3 has 13 amino acids. Trimming shortened V by 0 bases and J by 5 bases, and 7 bases separated the two germline ends.